This TCR beta chain was sequenced during a study of early T cells in non-severe SARS-CoV-2 infection. This clonotype was counted ten times or more. The library protocol tagged individual cDNA molecules with unique molecular identifiers. TCRdb reanalysed the 5' RACE reads using MiXCR and keeps one entry per CDR3 protein. The profile covers more than 80,000 distinct CDR3 sequences, with about 15% appearing a single time and around 7% taken by the ten largest. The V gene's germline CDR1 is MGHRA and CDR2 YSYEKL. The CDR3 runs 13 residues. With 2 bases clipped from V and 8 bases from J, the junction kept 3 bases outside the gene matches.

This clonotype was sampled from an adult who was a healthcare worker with PCR-confirmed SARS-CoV-2 infection or an uninfected control (not recorded which). The source material was whole blood. The gene calls are TRBV4-1 and TRBJ2-1, with 7 bases fitting TRBD1. The CDR3 loop is CASSQRTGDEQFF. The CDR3 DNA follows: TGCGCCAGCAGCCAAAGGACAGGAGATGAGCAGTTCTTC.